Presented here are 28 T cell receptor beta chains from one specimen sequenced in a study of identical twins (dated by TCRdb to the mid-2010s). Library preparation was by 5' RACE. Instrument used: Illumina HiSeq 2000. The public reads were quality trimmed at Q25 with fastp and then assembled into clones with MiXCR by TCRdb, keeping productive beta chains. Each record represents a unique CDR3 protein, reported with the most common genes and DNA among its rows. This sample comprises around 1.7 million distinct CDR3 sequences, less than 40% of them detected only once. Of the sample, under 0.35% is held by the ten largest clones. The source material was cord blood. Receptors originate from a newborn girl in good health.

Only a few counts were recorded for this clonotype. The rearrangement links TRBV5-1 to TRBJ1-6; TRBD1 might be the D (6 bases). The length of the CDR3 is 16 residues. Trimming cost V 2 bases and J 5 bases, with 14 bases left between them. Germline CDR1 is SGHRS and CDR2 is YFSETQ. CDR3 sequence (DNA): TGCGCCAGCAGCTTCGGTGGGCCAGGGGATAATTCACCCCTCCACTTT. This codes for CASSFGGPGDNSPLHF.

V and J are TRBV24-1 and TRBJ1-5; 7 bases agree with TRBD1. Germline CDR1 is KGHDR and CDR2 is SFDVKD. The CDR3 runs 14 residues. J lost 1 base, V lost 4 bases, and 0 bases had no gene match. Written as DNA, the CDR3 is TGTGCCACCAGTGAGACAGGGAGCAATCAGCCCCAGCATTTT. It yields the protein CATSETGSNQPQHF.

The V call is TRBV7-2, the J call TRBJ2-3; weak D call: TRBD2 (5 bases). V lost 1 base, J lost 2 bases, and 10 bases lay in between. The CDR3 contains 15 residues. Germline V CDR1 and CDR2: SGHTA, FQGNSA. CDR3 region: CASSLVRVNTDTQYF. In nucleotides, the CDR3 is TGTGCCAGCAGCTTAGTGCGGGTCAACACAGATACGCAGTATTTT.

This clonotype appeared a few times. This sequence joins TRBV10-3 and TRBJ2-7, with a tentative D call TRBD2 (6 bases). This CDR3 region has 16 residues. The ends were cut back, 0 bases at V and 4 bases at J, with 16 bases in the middle. The germline gives CDR1 ENHRY, CDR2 SYGVKD. The CDR3 loop reads CAISESRGGTGYEQYF. In nucleotides, the CDR3 is TGTGCCATCAGTGAGTCTCGTGGCGGGACGGGATACGAGCAGTACTTC.

V gene TRBV9 combines with J gene TRBJ2-7, with 7 bases aligning to TRBD2. Looked up from germline, CDR1 is SGDLS and CDR2 is YYNGEE. Unmatched junction bases numbered 7, after V lost 4 bases and J lost 0 bases. This CDR3 is 15 amino acids long. The CDR3 sequence: CASSHTSESSYEQYF. The CDR3 DNA sequence: TGTGCCAGCAGCCATACTAGCGAGAGCTCCTACGAGCAGTACTTC. Based on the CDR3 plus reference TRBV9 and TRBJ2-7, the full variable domain is DSGVTQTPKHLITATGQRVTLRCSPRSGDLSVYWYQQSLDQGLQFLIQYYNGEERAKGNILERFSAQQFPDLHSELNLSSLELGDSALYFCASSHTSESSYEQYFGPGTRLTVT.

This clonotype was counted a few times. V usage is TRBV2 and J usage is TRBJ1-5; a possible D gene is TRBD1 (5 bases). The V gene lost 11 bases and the J gene lost 0 bases, with 11 bases spanning the gap. The CDR3 is made up of 13 amino acids. Germline values: CDR1 SNHLY, CDR2 FYNNEI. The CDR3: CAGGTDSNQPQHF. CDR3 DNA sequence: TGTGCCGGCGGGACGGATAGCAATCAGCCCCAGCATTTT. Looking up the rest from reference TRBV2 and TRBJ1-5 gives the full variable domain: EPEVTQTPSHQVTQMGQEVILRCVPISNHLYFYWYRQILGQKVEFLVSFYNNEISEKSEIFDDQFSVERPDGSNFTLKIRSTKLEDSAMYFCAGGTDSNQPQHFGDGTRLSIL.

The chain recombines TRBV27 with TRBJ1-6; D is uncertain. The CDR3 has 15 residues. Germline CDR1 and CDR2: MNHEY and SMNVEV (reference sequence). The ends were cut back, 5 bases at V and 9 bases at J, with 17 bases in the middle. The CDR3 DNA is TGTGCCAGCAGTCTCGAAGGGAGGATTTTTTCACCCCTCCACTTT. This gives the protein CASSLEGRIFSPLHF.

About this clonotype: A much larger clone sits a single nucleotide away, making a read error possible. This is likely a read error, given that the CDR3 carries no conserved phenylalanine or tryptophan at its end. This sequence joins TRBV13 and TRBJ1-2; unclear D gene. This CDR3 comprises 15 residues. The V gene lost 6 bases and the J gene lost 4 bases, with 18 bases spanning the gap. From germline, CDR1 is PRHDT and CDR2 FYEKMQ (reference sequence). CDR3 coding DNA: TGTGCCAGCAGTTCTTTTCCGGTTTGGTCCTATGGCTACACCGTC. Protein: CASSSFPVWSYGYTV.

This clonotype was counted a few times. The CDR3 DNA reads as TGTGCCAGCAGCCCCAAGGGAGGAGGACTTAGAAATGAGCAGTTCTTC. This codes for CASSPKGGGLRNEQFF. This chain joins TRBV7-2 and TRBJ2-1, with TRBD2 as a possible D gene (6 bases). Germline values: CDR1 SGHTA, CDR2 FQGNSA. The CDR3 covers 16 residues. V was clipped by 5 bases and J by 7 bases, with 21 bases between them.

The table lists this clonotype with a few counts. V and J are TRBV12-3 or TRBV12-4 and TRBJ2-7; D uncertain. The length of the CDR3 is 13 residues. V lost 7 bases and J 2 bases, leaving 12 bases between the germline ends. Here the CDR3 DNA reads TGTGCCAGCACCAAAGGACGGGCCTACGAGCAGTACTTC. Protein: CASTKGRAYEQYF.

V and J are TRBV20-1 and TRBJ2-1; 9 bases are shared with TRBD1. Germline V gene data show CDR1 as DFQATT and CDR2 as SNEGSKA (reference sequence). The V gene end was trimmed by 2 bases and the J gene end by 4 bases; junction bases not matched to a gene: 9. This CDR3 is 16 amino acids long. CDR3 nucleotides: TGCAGTGCTAGACCTTGGGGACAGGGACGATACAATGAGCAGTTCTTC. Its protein is CSARPWGQGRYNEQFF.

This clonotype was counted a few times. V and J are TRBV4-2 and TRBJ2-3; D call uncertain. Trimming stripped 0 bases from V and 7 bases from J, with 8 bases between. This CDR3 region has 13 residues. CDR1 and CDR2 (germline): LGHNA, YNFKEQ. The CDR3 spells CASSQDDPNTQYF. The CDR3 DNA reads as TGTGCCAGCAGCCAAGACGACCCGAATACGCAGTATTTT.

A few counts support this clonotype. This sequence joins TRBV24-1 and TRBJ2-1, with D uncertain. V lost 4 bases to trimming and J lost 6 bases, with 9 bases between them. CDR3 length equals 13 residues. Per germline, CDR1 KGHDR and CDR2 SFDVKD. DNA for the CDR3: TGTGCCACCAGTGAAGGAAGCGCCAATGAGCAGTTCTTC. Amino acid sequence: CATSEGSANEQFF.

There are many counts of this clonotype. The chain recombines TRBV12-3 or TRBV12-4 with TRBJ2-1; 7 positions match TRBD1. The CDR3 loop spans 11 amino acids. V trimming: 6 bases; J trimming: 15 bases; junction bases outside the gene matches: 8. In DNA form, the CDR3 reads TGTGCCAGCAGCTCCGGGACAGCGGCGTTCTTC. It is translated as CASSSGTAAFF.

Only a few counts were recorded for this clonotype. V is TRBV20-1 and J is TRBJ1-4; possibly TRBD1 for D (5 bases). Trimming stripped 4 bases from V and 7 bases from J, with 10 bases between. This CDR3 contains 12 residues. Germline V gives CDR1 DFQATT, CDR2 SNEGSKA (reference sequence). CDR3 residues: CSAKGRGEKLFF. The CDR3 DNA sequence: TGCAGTGCTAAGGGGCGGGGTGAAAAACTGTTTTTT.

The chain has TRBV6-1 and TRBJ1-2, with a possible D match to TRBD1 (5 bases). Germline CDR1 and CDR2: MNHNS and SASEGT. Deletions cut 7 bases from V and 4 bases from J, with 13 bases between. The CDR3 has 13 residues. CDR3 sequence (DNA): TGTGCCAGCACCGAGCTCGGGGGCTATGGCTACACCTTC. Translation: CASTELGGYGYTF.

The chain carries TRBV30 and TRBJ1-2; a weak D match, TRBD1 (6 bases). The CDR3 has 13 residues. Germline V gives CDR1 GTSNPN, CDR2 SVGIG (reference sequence). Between the trimmed V and J ends, which lost 1 base and 2 bases, there was a span of 8 bases. The CDR3 sequence: CAWSARGNYGYTF. CDR3 nucleotide sequence: TGTGCCTGGAGTGCAAGGGGGAACTATGGCTACACCTTC.

This clonotype was seen just once. The CDR3 DNA reads as TGTGCCAGTGGGACAGGTTTCGGGGAGCTGTTTTTT. Its translation is CASGTGFGELFF. The gene calls are TRBV2 and TRBJ2-2, with 8 nucleotides matching TRBD1. Germline lookup yields CDR1 SNHLY and CDR2 FYNNEI. V trimming: 9 bases; J trimming: 7 bases; junction bases outside the gene matches: 4. This CDR3 spans 12 amino acids.

The chain is built from TRBV4-2 and TRBJ1-5; 7 bases are a match to TRBD1. V gave up 2 bases and J gave up 4 bases; unmatched junction bases: 5. Germline loops: CDR1 LGHNA, CDR2 YNFKEQ. The length of the CDR3 is 15 residues. CDR3 bases: TGTGCCAGCAGCCAATCGAACAGGGGAAATCAGCCCCAGCATTTT. It yields the protein CASSQSNRGNQPQHF.

V is TRBV5-1 and J is TRBJ2-7; D is undetermined. Germline lookup yields CDR1 SGHRS and CDR2 YFSETQ. Trimming shortened V by 0 bases and J by 7 bases, and 14 bases separated the two germline ends. This CDR3 contains 14 residues. The CDR3 sequence: CASSLALEYNEQYF. CDR3 in DNA: TGCGCCAGCAGCTTGGCCCTAGAATACAATGAGCAGTACTTC.

This clonotype was detected a few times. The chain couples TRBV12-3 or TRBV12-4 to TRBJ1-4; D is ambiguous. V gave up 2 bases and J gave up 5 bases, with 15 bases separating them. The CDR3 is 16 residues long. CDR3 amino acids: CASSLKWALWNEKLFF. As DNA, the CDR3 is TGTGCCAGCAGTTTAAAGTGGGCCCTTTGGAATGAAAAACTGTTTTTT.

V is TRBV25-1 and J is TRBJ2-4; D possibly corresponds to TRBD2 (5 bases). The last part of the DNA fits TRBJ2-7 better; the J call may be wrong. Germline CDR1 and CDR2: MGHDK and SYGVNS. The CDR3 spans 13 residues. DNA of the CDR3: TGTGCCAGTCGAGGGCTTTATATGTACGAGCAGTACTTC. The encoded protein is CASRGLYMYEQYF.

The CDR3 nucleotides are TGTGCCAGCAGCTTAGCCCGGGAGTCCACTGAAGCTTTCTTT. Protein sequence: CASSLARESTEAFF. This chain connects TRBV7-8 to TRBJ1-1; D is undetermined. Between the trimmed V and J ends, which lost 0 bases and 4 bases, there was a span of 9 bases. The CDR3 has 14 amino acids. Germline CDR1 reads SGHVS; CDR2 reads FQNEAQ.

CDR3 amino acids: CSARGIETQYF. DNA of the CDR3: TGCAGTGCTAGAGGAATAGAGACCCAGTACTTC. This chain uses TRBV20-1 with TRBJ2-5; D is uncertain. This CDR3 has 11 amino acids. V gave up 1 base and J gave up 4 bases, with 4 bases separating them. Germline lookup yields CDR1 DFQATT and CDR2 SNEGSKA (reference sequence).

This clonotype has a handful of counts. The gene calls are TRBV6-5 and TRBJ2-4; 7 bases are a match to TRBD1. J gave up 6 bases and V 2 bases, and 1 base lay outside the gene matches. This CDR3 comprises 13 residues. Germline V CDR1 and CDR2: MNHEY, SVGAGI. The CDR3 DNA is TGTGCCAGCAGTTACAGGGGGCGAAACATTCAGTACTTC. Residues: CASSYRGRNIQYF.

V usage is TRBV20-1 and J usage is TRBJ2-5, with 9 bases lining up with TRBD2. This CDR3 contains 17 residues. Germline CDR1 and CDR2: DFQATT and SNEGSKA (reference sequence). After removal of 2 bases from V and 7 bases from J, the junction contained 17 bases not matched to a gene. As DNA, the CDR3 is TGCAGTGCTAGACCCTATCGTAGTAGCGGGGGTCTTGGGACCCAGTACTTC. Amino acids: CSARPYRSSGGLGTQYF.

The chain carries TRBV3-1 and TRBJ2-7; D remains unclear. Germline V gene lookup returns CDR1 LGHDT and CDR2 YNNKEL (reference sequence). The CDR3 totals 16 residues. V was clipped by 4 bases and J by 0 bases, with 16 bases between them. The chain's CDR3 is CASSPSNKFLSYEQYF. The CDR3 nucleotides read TGTGCCAGCAGCCCCTCTAATAAGTTCCTCTCCTACGAGCAGTACTTC.

The chain uses TRBV7-9 and TRBJ2-1; no clear D gene. CDR3 length equals 13 residues. V lost 5 bases, J lost 6 bases, and 11 bases lay in between. Germline V gene data show CDR1 as SEHNR and CDR2 as FQNEAQ (reference sequence). The CDR3 DNA reads TGTGCCAGCAGCCTACCGGCTAGCAATGAGCAGTTCTTC. It translates to CASSLPASNEQFF.